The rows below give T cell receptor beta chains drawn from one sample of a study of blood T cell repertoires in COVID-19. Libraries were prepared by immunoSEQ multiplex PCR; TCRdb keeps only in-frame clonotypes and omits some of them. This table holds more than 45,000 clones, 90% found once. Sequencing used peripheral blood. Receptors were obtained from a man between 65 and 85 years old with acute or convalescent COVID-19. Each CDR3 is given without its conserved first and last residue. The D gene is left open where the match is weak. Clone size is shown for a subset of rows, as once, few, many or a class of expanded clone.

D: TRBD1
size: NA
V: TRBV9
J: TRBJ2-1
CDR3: ASTSSGTGQNEQF

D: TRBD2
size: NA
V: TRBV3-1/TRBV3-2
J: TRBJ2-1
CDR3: ASSPLAGGGNEQF

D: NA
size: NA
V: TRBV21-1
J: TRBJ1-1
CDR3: ASSNEGPGQAMMNTEAF

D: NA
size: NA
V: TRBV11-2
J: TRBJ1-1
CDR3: ASSSHRDNTEAF

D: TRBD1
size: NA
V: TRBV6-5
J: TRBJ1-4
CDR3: ASSQGQGNEKLF

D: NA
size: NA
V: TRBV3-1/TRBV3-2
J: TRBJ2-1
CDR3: ASSQDGGPYNEQF

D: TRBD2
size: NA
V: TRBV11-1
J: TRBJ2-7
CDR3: ASSAGLAVAYEQY

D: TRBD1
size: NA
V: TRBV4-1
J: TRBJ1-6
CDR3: ASSQQDRLSPLH

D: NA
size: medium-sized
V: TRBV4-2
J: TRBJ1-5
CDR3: ASSQAQGRGRLGNQPQH

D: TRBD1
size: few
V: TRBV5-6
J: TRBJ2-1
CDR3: ASSLTGVINEQF

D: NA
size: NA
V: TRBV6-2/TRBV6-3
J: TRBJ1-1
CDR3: ASSYDYTEAF

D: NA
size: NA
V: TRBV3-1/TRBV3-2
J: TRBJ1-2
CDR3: ASSHLLSDRPAYGYT

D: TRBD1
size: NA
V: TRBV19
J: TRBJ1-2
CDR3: ASSVTGTTPYGYT

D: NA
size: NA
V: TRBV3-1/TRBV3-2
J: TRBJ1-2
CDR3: ASSQAGRGDYGYT

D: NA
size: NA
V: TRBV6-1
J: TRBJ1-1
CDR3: ASSEARRANTEAF

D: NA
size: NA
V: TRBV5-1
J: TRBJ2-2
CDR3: ASSLESAGYTGELF

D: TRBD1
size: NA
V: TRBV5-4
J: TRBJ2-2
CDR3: ASSLGHKTGVGGELF

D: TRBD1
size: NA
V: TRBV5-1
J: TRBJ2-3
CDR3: ASSKTTGGGSDTQY

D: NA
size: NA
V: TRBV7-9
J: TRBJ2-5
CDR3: ASSSLRGGETQY

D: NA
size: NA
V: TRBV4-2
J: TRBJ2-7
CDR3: ASSQEALERRAGEQY

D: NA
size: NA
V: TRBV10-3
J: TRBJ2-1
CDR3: AISEQGGSRDEQF

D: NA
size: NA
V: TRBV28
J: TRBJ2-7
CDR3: ASSLSGASYEQY

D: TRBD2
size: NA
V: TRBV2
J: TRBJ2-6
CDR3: ASTPGTKVGANVLT

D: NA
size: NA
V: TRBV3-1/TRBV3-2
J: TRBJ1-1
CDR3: ASSQDESEAF

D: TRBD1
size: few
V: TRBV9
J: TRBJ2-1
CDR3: ASSVDRGVPYNEQF

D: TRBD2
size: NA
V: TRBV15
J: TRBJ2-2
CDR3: ATSGGLAGRETGELF

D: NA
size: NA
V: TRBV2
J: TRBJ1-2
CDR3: ASSKRVGEGYT

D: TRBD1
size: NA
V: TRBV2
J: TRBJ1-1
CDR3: ASSETGTGLRGTEAF

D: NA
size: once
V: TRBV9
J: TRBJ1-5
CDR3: ASSPTIGGNQPQH

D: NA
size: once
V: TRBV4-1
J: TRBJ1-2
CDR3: ASSQTTGSANYGYT

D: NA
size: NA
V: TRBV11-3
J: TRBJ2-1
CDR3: ASSPDSDEQF

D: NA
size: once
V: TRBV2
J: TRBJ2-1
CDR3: ASSEALQGGKGRF

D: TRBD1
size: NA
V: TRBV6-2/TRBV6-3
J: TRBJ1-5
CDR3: ASSRRGQGDNQPQH

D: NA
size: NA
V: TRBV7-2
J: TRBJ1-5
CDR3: ASSLAGQPQH

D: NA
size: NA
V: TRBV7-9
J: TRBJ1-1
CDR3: ASSVTGYTEAF

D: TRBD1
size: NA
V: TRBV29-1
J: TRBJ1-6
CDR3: SVEAGTGSGISYNSPLH

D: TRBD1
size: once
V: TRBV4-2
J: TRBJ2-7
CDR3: ASSQSGGETYEQY

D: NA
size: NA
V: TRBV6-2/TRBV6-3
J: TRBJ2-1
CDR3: ASSYSRGNEQF

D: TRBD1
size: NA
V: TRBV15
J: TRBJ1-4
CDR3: ATGWLGTGNEKLF

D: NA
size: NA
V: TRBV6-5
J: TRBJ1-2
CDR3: ASIPGREGGYT

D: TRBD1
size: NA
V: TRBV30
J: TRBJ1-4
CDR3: AWAGQATNEKLF

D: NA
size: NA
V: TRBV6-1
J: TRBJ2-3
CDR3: ASSEPPRQAFMATQY

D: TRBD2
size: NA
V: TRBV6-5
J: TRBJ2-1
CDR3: ASSILAGGRNEQF

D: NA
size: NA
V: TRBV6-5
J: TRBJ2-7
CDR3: ASGGSTYEQY

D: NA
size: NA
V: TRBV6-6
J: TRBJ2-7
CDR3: ASKLDRSLYEQY

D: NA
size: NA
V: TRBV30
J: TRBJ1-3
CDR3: AWSPGVGNTIY

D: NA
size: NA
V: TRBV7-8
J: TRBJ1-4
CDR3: ASSGGEKLF

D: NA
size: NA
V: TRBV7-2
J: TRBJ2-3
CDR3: ASRYSTDTQY

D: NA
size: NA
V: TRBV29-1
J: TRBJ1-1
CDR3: SDRQAVYTEAF

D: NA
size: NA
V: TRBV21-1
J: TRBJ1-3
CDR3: ASSKAGSLGNTIY

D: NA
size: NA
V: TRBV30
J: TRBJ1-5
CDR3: AWRGIGGLANSNQPQH

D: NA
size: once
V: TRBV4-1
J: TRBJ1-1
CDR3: ASSQGVGGIGTEAF

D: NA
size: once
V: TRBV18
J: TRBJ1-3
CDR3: ASSPLDSSGNTIY